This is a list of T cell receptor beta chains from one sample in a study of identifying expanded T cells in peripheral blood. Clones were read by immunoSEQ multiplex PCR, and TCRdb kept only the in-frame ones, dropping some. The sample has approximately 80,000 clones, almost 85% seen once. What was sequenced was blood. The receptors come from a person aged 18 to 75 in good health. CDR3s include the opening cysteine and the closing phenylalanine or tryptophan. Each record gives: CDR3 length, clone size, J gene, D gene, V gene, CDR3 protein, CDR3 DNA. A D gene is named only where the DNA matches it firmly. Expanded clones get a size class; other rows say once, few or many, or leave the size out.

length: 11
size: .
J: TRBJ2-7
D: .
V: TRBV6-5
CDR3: CATGVLYEQYF
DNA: TGTGCCACGGGGGTCCTTTACGAGCAGTACTTC

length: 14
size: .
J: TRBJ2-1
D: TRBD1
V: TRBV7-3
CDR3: CASSRFTGGNEQFF
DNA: TGTGCCAGCAGCAGATTTACAGGGGGCAATGAGCAGTTCTTC

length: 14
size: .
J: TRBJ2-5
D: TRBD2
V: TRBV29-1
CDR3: CSAEKAGVRGTQYF
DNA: TGCAGCGCCGAGAAGGCGGGGGTTCGGGGAACCCAGTACTTC

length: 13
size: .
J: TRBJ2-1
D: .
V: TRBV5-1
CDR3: CASSWGEDNTRFF
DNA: TGCGCCAGCAGCTGGGGGGAGGACAACACCAGGTTCTTC

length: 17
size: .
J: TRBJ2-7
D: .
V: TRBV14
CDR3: CASSQVASGPRRNEQYF
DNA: TGTGCCAGCAGCCAAGTGGCGTCGGGACCACGTCGGAACGAGCAGTACTTC

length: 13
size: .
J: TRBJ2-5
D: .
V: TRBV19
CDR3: CASSPQPQETQYF
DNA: TGTGCCAGTAGCCCACAGCCTCAAGAGACCCAGTACTTC

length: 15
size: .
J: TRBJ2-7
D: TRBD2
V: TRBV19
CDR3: CASKGLLAGGGEQYF
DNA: TGTGCCAGTAAGGGCCTACTAGCGGGAGGCGGCGAGCAGTACTTC

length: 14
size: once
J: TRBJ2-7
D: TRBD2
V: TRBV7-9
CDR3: CASSLEIGGKGQYF
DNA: TGTGCCAGCAGCTTAGAGATCGGGGGGAAGGGGCAGTACTTC

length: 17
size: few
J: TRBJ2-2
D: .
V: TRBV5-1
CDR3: CASSPQPGLANTGELFF
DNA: TGCGCCAGCAGCCCTCAGCCAGGGTTAGCGAACACCGGGGAGCTGTTTTTT

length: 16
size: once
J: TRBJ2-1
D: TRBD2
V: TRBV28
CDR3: CASSSGLAGVVGEQFF
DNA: TGTGCCAGCAGTTCGGGACTAGCGGGAGTAGTTGGTGAGCAGTTCTTC

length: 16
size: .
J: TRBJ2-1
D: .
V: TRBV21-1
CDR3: CASTGAGEDSYNEQFF
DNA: TGTGCCAGCACCGGTGCCGGGGAAGACTCCTACAATGAGCAGTTCTTC

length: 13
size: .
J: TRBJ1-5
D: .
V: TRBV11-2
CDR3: CASSLERGQPQHF
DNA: TGTGCCAGCAGCTTAGAAAGAGGACAGCCCCAGCATTTT

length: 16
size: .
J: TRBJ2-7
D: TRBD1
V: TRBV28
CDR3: CASASQGVSRTGEQYF
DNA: TGTGCCAGCGCTAGTCAGGGGGTCTCTCGGACGGGCGAGCAGTACTTC

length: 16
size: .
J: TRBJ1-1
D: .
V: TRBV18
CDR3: CASSLIGTMMNTEAFF
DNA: TGTGCCAGCTCACTTATCGGGACAATGATGAACACTGAAGCTTTCTTT

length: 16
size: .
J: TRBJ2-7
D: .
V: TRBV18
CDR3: CASSPQGRASTYEQYF
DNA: TGTGCCAGCTCACCCCAGGGCAGGGCGTCGACCTACGAGCAGTACTTC

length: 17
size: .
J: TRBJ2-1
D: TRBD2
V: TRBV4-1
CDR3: CASSQDRGGRSYNEQFF
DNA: TGCGCCAGCAGCCAAGACCGAGGCGGGAGGTCCTACAATGAGCAGTTCTTC

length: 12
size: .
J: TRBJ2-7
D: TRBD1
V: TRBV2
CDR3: CASEDRGYEQYF
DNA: TGTGCCAGCGAGGACAGGGGCTACGAGCAGTACTTC

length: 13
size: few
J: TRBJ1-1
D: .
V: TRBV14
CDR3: CASSQEEHRVAFF
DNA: TGTGCCAGCAGCCAAGAAGAGCACAGGGTAGCTTTCTTT

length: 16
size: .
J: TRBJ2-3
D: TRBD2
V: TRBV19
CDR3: CASSTRTSGNTDTQYF
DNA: TGTGCCAGTAGTACGCGGACTAGCGGGAACACAGATACGCAGTATTTT

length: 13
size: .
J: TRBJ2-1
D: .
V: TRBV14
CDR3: CASSQGAFNEQFF
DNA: TGTGCCAGCAGCCAAGGGGCTTTCAATGAGCAGTTCTTC

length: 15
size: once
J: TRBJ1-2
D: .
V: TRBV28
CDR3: CASSLSGGRSGDYTF
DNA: TGTGCCAGCAGTTTATCTGGGGGGAGGTCTGGGGACTACACCTTC

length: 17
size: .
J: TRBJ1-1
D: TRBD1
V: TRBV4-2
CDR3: CASSHTGTGGTNTEAFF
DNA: TGTGCCAGCAGCCACACCGGGACAGGGGGAACGAACACTGAAGCTTTCTTT

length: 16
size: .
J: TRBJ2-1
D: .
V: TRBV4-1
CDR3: CASSQESLSSYNEQFF
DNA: TGCGCCAGCAGCCAAGAAAGCCTAAGCTCCTACAATGAGCAGTTCTTC

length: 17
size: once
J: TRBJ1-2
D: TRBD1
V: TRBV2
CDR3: CASSLFRQGERDYGYTF
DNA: TGTGCCAGCAGTCTCTTCAGACAGGGGGAAAGAGACTATGGCTACACCTTC

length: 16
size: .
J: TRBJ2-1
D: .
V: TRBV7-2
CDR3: CASSPQAGHPYNEQFF
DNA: TGTGCCAGCAGCCCTCAAGCGGGACACCCCTACAATGAGCAGTTCTTC

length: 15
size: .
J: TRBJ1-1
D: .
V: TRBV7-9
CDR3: CASSSSGSDARQAFF
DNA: TGTGCCAGCAGCTCCTCTGGGTCAGACGCAAGGCAAGCTTTCTTT

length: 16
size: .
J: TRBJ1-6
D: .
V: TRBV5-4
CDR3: CASSLDSLQNASPLHF
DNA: TGTGCCAGCAGCTTGGACTCGTTGCAAAACGCTTCACCCCTCCACTTT

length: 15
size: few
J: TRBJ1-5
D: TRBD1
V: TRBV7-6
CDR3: CASSLAGTGDQPQHF
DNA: TGTGCCAGCAGCTTAGCGGGGACAGGGGATCAGCCCCAGCATTTT

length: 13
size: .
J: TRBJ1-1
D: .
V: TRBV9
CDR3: CASSVVANTEAFF
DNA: TGTGCCAGCAGCGTAGTTGCGAACACTGAAGCTTTCTTT

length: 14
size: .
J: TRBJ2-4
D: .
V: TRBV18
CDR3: CASSEGGPKNIQYF
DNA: TGTGCCAGCTCAGAGGGGGGTCCCAAAAACATTCAGTACTTC

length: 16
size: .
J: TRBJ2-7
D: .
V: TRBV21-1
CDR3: CASSNPSGKDGYEQYF
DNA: TGTGCCAGCAGCAACCCCAGCGGGAAGGACGGTTACGAGCAGTACTTC

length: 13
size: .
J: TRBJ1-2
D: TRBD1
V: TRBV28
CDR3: CASSNSGTGVQAF
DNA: TGTGCCAGCAGTAACTCCGGGACAGGGGTACAGGCCTTC

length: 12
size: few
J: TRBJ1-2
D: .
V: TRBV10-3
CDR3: CAIWSTEKGYTF
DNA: TGTGCCATCTGGTCCACCGAGAAAGGCTACACCTTC

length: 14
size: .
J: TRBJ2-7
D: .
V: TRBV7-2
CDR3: CASSLGGGSYEQYF
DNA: TGTGCCAGCAGCTTAGGTGGCGGTTCCTACGAGCAGTACTTC

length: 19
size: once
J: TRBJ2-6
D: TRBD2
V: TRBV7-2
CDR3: CASSFRGASGWAAANVLTF
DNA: TGTGCCAGCAGCTTCCGGGGGGCTAGCGGGTGGGCGGCGGCCAACGTCCTGACTTTC

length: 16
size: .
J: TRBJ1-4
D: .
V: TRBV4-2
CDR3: CASSPIIQGRFEKLFF
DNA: TGTGCCAGCAGCCCGATTATACAGGGACGTTTCGAAAAACTGTTTTTT

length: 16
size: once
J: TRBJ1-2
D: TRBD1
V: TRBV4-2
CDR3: CASSQDLGAGGYGYTF
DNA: TGTGCCAGCAGCCAAGATCTAGGGGCAGGGGGATATGGCTACACCTTC

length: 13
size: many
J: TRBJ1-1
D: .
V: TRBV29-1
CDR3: CSVGRDINTEAFF
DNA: TGCAGCGTTGGAAGGGACATCAACACTGAAGCTTTCTTT

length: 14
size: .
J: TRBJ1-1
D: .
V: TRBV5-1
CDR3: CASSLGQGSTEAFF
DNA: TGCGCCAGCAGCTTGGGGCAGGGAAGTACTGAAGCTTTCTTT

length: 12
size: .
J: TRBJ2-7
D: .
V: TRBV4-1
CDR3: CASSRLGYEQYF
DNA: TGCGCCAGCAGCCGACTGGGTTACGAGCAGTACTTC